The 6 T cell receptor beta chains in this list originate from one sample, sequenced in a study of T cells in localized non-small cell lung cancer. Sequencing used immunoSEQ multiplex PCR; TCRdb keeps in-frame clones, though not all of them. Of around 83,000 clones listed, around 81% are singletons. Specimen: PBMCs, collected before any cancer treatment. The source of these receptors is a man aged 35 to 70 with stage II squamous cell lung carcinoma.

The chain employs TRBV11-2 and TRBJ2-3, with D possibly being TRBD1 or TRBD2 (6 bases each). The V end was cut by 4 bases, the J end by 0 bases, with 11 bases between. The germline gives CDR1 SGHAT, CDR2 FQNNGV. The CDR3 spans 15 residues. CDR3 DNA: TGTGCCAGCAGCTCTCGGGGGACAAGCACAGATACGCAGTATTTT. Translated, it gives CASSSRGTSTDTQYF.

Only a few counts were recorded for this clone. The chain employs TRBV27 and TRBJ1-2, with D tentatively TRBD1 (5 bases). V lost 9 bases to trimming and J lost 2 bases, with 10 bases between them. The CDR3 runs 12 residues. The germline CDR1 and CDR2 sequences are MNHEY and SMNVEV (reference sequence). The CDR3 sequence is CASGTGNYGYTF. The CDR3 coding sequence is TGTGCCAGTGGGACGGGGAACTATGGCTACACCTTC.

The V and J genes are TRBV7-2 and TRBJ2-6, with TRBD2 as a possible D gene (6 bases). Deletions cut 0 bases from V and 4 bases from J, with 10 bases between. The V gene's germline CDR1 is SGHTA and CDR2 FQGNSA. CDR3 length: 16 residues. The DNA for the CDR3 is TGTGCCAGCAGCTTAGCGGAGGGGCACGGGGCCAACGTCCTGACTTTC. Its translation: CASSLAEGHGANVLTF.

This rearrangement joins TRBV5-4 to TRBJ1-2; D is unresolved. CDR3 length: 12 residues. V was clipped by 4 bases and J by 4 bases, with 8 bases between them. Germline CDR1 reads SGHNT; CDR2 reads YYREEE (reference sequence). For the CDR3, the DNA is TGTGCCAGCAGCCCCTTTGGCTATGGCTACACCTTC. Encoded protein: CASSPFGYGYTF.

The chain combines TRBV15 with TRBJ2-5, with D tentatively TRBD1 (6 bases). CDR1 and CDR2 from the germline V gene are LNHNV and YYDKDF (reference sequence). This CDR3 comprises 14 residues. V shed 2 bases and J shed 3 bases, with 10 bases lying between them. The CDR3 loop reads CATSRNRVEETQYF. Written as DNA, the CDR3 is TGTGCCACCAGCAGAAACAGGGTTGAAGAGACCCAGTACTTC.

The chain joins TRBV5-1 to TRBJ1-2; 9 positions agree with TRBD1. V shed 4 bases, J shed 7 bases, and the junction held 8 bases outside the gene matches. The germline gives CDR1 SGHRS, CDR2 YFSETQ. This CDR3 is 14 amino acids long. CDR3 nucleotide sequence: TGCGCCAGCAGCCGGTCCGGGACAGGGCTTGGCTACACCTTC. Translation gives CASSRSGTGLGYTF.